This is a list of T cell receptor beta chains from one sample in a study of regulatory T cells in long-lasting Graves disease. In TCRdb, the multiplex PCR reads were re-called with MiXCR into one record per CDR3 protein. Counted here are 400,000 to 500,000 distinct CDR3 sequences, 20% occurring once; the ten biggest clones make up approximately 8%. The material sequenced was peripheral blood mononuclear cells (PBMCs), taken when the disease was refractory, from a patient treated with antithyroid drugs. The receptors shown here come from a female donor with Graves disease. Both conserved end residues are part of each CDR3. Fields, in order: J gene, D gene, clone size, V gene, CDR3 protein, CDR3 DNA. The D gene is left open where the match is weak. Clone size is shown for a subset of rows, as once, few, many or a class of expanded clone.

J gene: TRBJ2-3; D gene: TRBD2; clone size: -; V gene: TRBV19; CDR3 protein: CASSSGRFADTQYF; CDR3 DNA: TGTGCCAGTAGTAGCGGGAGGTTCGCAGATACGCAGTATTTT
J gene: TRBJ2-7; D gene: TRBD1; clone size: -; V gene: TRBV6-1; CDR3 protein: CASSHRGLSDEQYF; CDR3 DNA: TGTGCCAGCAGCCACAGGGGGCTAAGCGACGAGCAGTACTTC
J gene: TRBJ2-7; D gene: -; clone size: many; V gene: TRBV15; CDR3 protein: CATSNPTYEQYF; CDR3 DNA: TGTGCCACCAGCAACCCTACCTACGAGCAGTACTTC
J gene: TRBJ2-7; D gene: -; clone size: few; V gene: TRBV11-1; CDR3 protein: CASSLGPLGSSYEQYF; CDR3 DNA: TGTGCCAGCAGCTTGGGGCCTTTGGGGAGCTCCTACGAGCAGTACTTC
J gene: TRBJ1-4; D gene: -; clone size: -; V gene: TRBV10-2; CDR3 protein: CASSEIYRNEKLFF; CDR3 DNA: TGCGCCAGCAGTGAGATATACCGGAATGAAAAACTGTTTTTT
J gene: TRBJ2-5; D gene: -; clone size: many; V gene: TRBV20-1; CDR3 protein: CSARAPSSFAGGTQYF; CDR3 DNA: TGCAGTGCTAGAGCCCCCTCCTCCTTCGCCGGGGGGACCCAGTACTTC
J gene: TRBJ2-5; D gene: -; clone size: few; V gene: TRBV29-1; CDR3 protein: CSVSAALGETQYF; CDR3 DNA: TGCAGCGTCTCGGCCGCGCTGGGGGAGACCCAGTACTTC
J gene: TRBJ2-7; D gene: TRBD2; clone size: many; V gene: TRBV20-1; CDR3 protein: CSARPTTSGSVHEQYF; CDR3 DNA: TGCAGTGCTAGACCTACGACTAGCGGGAGCGTACACGAGCAGTACTTC
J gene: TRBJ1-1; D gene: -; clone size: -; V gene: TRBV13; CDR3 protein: CASSARTVAGAEAFF; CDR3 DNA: TGTGCCAGCAGCGCAAGGACAGTTGCGGGGGCTGAAGCTTTCTTT
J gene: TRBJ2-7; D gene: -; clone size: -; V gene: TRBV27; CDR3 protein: CASRVGGQFYEQYF; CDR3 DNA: TGTGCCTCCAGGGTGGGGGGGCAGTTCTACGAGCAGTACTTC
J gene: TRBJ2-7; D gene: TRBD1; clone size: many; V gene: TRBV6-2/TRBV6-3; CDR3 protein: CASRDTGAGYEQYF; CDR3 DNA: TGTGCCAGCAGAGATACAGGGGCAGGTTACGAGCAGTACTTC
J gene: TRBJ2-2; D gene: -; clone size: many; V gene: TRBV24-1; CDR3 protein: CATSDLPDTGELFF; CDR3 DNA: TGTGCCACCAGTGATTTACCAGACACCGGGGAGCTGTTTTTT
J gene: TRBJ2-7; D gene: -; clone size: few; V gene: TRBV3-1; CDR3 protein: CASSTAPGYEQYF; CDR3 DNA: TGTGCCAGCAGTACAGCCCCCGGCTACGAGCAGTACTTC
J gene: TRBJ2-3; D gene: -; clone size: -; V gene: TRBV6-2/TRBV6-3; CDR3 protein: CASSSDPGQQTDTQYF; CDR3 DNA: TGTGCCAGCAGTTCCGACCCGGGACAACAAACAGATACGCAGTATTTT
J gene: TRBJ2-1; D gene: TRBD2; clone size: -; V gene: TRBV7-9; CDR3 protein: CASRLTSGSPLGIF; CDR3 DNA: TGTGCCAGCAGATTGACTAGCGGGAGCCCCCTCGGTATCTTC
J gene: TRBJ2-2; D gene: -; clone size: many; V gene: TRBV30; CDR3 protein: CAWKGAGELFF; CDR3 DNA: TGTGCCTGGAAGGGGGCCGGGGAGCTGTTTTTT
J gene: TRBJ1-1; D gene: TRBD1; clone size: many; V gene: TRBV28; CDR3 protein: CASSAGTGETEAFF; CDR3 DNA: TGTGCCAGCAGTGCCGGGACAGGGGAAACTGAAGCTTTCTTT
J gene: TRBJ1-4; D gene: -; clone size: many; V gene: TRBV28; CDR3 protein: CASSFRGAGTHEKLFF; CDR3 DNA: TGTGCCAGCAGTTTTCGGGGGGCAGGGACGCACGAAAAACTGTTTTTT
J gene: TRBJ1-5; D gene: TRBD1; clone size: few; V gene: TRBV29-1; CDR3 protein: CSVRQGASNQPQHF; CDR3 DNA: TGCAGCGTCAGACAGGGGGCTAGCAATCAGCCCCAGCATTTT
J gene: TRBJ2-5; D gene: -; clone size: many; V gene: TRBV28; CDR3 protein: CASSLWAPQETQYF; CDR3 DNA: TGTGCCAGCAGTTTATGGGCCCCCCAAGAGACCCAGTACTTC
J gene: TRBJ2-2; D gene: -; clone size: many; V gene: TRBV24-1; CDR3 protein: CATSSWGGELFF; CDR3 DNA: TGTGCCACCAGTAGTTGGGGAGGGGAGCTGTTTTTT
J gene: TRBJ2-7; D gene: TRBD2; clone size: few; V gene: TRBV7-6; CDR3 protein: CASSLVGTSGTSPYEQYF; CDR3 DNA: TGTGCCAGCAGCTTAGTCGGGACTAGCGGAACCTCCCCCTACGAGCAGTACTTC
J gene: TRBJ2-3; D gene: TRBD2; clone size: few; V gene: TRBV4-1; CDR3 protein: CASSAWGAGGTDTQYF; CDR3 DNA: TGCGCCAGCAGCGCCTGGGGAGCGGGAGGCACAGATACGCAGTATTTT
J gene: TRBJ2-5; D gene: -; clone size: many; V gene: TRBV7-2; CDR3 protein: CASSLVAPQAETQYF; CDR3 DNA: TGTGCCAGCAGCTTAGTGGCACCCCAGGCGGAGACCCAGTACTTC
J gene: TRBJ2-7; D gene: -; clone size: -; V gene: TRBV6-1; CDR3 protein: CAGSLKVYEQYF; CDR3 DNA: TGTGCCGGCAGTCTTAAGGTCTACGAGCAGTACTTC
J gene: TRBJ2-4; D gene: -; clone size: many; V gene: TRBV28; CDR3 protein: CASSSLFRSGNIQYF; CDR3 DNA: TGTGCCAGCAGTTCCCTTTTTCGTTCGGGAAACATTCAGTACTTC
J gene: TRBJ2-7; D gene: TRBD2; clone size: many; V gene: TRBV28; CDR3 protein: CASSLSLAGVYEQYF; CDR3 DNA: TGTGCCAGCAGTTTATCGCTAGCGGGAGTGTACGAGCAGTACTTC
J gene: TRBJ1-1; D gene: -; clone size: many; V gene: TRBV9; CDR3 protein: CASSAQGDTEAFF; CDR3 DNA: TGTGCCAGCAGCGCCCAAGGCGACACTGAAGCTTTCTTT
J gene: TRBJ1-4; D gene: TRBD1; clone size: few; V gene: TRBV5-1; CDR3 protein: CASSLGRGQENEKLFF; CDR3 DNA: TGCGCCAGCAGCTTGGGAAGGGGACAGGAAAATGAAAAACTGTTTTTT
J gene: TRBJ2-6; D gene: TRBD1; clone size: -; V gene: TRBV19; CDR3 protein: CASLPTTGIYSGANVLTF; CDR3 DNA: TGTGCCAGCCTACCCACGACAGGGATCTACTCTGGGGCCAACGTCCTGACTTTC
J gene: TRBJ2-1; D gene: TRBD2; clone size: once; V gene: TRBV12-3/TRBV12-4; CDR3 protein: CASSFASGSNSEQFF; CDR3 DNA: TGTGCCAGCAGTTTCGCCAGCGGGAGTAATAGTGAGCAGTTCTTC
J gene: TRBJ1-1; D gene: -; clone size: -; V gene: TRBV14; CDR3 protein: CASSHLSRPEAFF; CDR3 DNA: TGTGCCAGCAGCCACCTCTCCAGGCCTGAAGCTTTCTTT
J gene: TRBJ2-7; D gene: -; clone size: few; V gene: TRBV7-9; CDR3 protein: CASSLVFDWGTALLDEQYF; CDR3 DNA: TGTGCCAGCAGCTTAGTCTTTGACTGGGGTACAGCGCTCTTGGACGAGCAGTACTTC
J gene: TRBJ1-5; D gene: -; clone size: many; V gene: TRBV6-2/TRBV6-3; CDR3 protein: CASSYWRDQGGQHF; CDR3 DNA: TGTGCCAGCAGTTACTGGCGGGACCAAGGTGGCCAGCATTTT
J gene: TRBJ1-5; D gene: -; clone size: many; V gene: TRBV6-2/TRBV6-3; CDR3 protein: CASRLRDQPQHF; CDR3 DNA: TGTGCCAGCAGACTCAGAGATCAGCCCCAGCATTTT
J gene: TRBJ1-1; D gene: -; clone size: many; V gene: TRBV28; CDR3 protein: CASTPEGYMNTEAFF; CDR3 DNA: TGTGCCAGCACCCCGGAGGGATATATGAACACTGAAGCTTTCTTT
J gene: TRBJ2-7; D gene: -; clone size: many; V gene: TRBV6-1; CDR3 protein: CASSEKGRAGAYEQYF; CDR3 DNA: TGTGCCAGCAGTGAAAAAGGTCGAGCAGGAGCCTACGAGCAGTACTTC
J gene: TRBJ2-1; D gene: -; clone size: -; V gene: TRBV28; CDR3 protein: CASSWDTGRNEQFF; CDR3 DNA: TGTGCCAGCAGTTGGGACACCGGGCGGAATGAGCAGTTCTTC
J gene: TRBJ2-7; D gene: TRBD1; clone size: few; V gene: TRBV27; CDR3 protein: CASSWGGTGEEQYF; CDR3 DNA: TGTGCCAGCAGCTGGGGCGGGACAGGCGAAGAGCAGTACTTC
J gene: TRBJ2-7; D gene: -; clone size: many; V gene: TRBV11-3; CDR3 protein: CASSLVSERPSSYEQYF; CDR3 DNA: TGTGCCAGCAGCTTAGTATCGGAGCGACCTAGCTCCTACGAGCAGTACTTC
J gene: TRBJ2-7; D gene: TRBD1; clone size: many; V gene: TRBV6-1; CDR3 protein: CASRGGTGVYEQYF; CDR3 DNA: TGTGCCAGCAGAGGGGGGACAGGGGTCTACGAGCAGTACTTC
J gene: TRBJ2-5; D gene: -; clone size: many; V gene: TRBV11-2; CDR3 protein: CASSLVGGPPTQYF; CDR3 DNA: TGTGCCAGCAGCTTAGTCGGGGGCCCCCCGACCCAGTACTTC
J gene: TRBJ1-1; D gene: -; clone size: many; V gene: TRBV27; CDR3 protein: CASHNSAIRDTEAFF; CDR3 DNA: TGTGCCAGCCACAACTCGGCCATTAGGGACACTGAAGCTTTCTTT
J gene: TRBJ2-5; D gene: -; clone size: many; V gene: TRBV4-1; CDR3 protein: CASSQDPEETQYF; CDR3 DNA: TGCGCCAGCAGCCAAGATCCCGAGGAGACCCAGTACTTC
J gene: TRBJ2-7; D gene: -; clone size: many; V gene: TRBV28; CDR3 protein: CASSFQGLHEQYF; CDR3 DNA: TGTGCCAGCAGTTTCCAGGGGCTCCACGAGCAGTACTTC
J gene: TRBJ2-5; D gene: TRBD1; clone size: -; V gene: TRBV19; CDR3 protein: CASSPTGTGGDQETQYF; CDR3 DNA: TGTGCCAGTAGCCCAACCGGGACAGGGGGCGATCAGGAGACCCAGTACTTC
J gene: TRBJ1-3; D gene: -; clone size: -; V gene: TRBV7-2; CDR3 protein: CASSLTRRSGNTIYF; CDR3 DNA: TGTGCCAGCAGCTTAACCCGACGCTCTGGAAACACCATATATTTT